The clone carrying this TCR beta chain occurred a few times. TCRdb re-called the RACE reads through MiXCR, storing one row per CDR3 protein. Here the sample spans some 74,000 distinct CDR3 sequences, over 10% being singletons. This entry belongs to a study of human T cells and chemical hapten exposure. The V and J ends lost 7 bases and 4 bases respectively, with 16 bases between them. Germline CDR1 and CDR2: SQVTM and ANQGSEA. This CDR3 contains 13 residues. Time point of the sample: patch test 3, about 24 weeks after DPC sensitization. Documented treatment: therapeutic diphenylcyclopropenone sensitization with weekly scalp DPC.

The specimen comprised whole blood, sampled in connection with sensitization to the hapten diphenylcyclopropenone (DPC). The TCR was taken from a woman in her fifties or sixties with alopecia areata. Some clones in this sample may be carry-over from other donors' samples. The chain recombines TRBV29-1 with TRBJ1-1; the D gene is possibly TRBD1 (6 bases). CDR3 amino acids: CSALPRGATEAFF. The CDR3 DNA is TGCAGCGCCCTCCCGCGGGGGGCCACTGAAGCTTTCTTT.